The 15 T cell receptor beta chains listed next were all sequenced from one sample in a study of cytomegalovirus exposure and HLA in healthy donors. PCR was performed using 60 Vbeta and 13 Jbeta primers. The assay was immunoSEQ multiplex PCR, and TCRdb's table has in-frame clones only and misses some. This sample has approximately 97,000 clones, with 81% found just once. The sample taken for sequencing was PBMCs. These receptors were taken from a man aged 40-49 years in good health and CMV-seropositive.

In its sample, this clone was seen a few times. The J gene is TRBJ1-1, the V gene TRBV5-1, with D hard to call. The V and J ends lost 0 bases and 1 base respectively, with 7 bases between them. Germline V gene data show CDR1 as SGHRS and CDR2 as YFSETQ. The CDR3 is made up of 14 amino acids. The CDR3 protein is CASSLVRGNTEAFF. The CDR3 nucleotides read TGCGCCAGCAGCTTGGTTCGGGGGAACACTGAAGCTTTCTTT.

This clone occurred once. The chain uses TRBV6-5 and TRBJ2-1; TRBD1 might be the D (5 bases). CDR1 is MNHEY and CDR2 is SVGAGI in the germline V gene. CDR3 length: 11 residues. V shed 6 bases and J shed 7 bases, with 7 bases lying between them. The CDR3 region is CASRQVNEQFF. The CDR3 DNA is TGTGCCAGCAGACAGGTTAATGAGCAGTTCTTC.

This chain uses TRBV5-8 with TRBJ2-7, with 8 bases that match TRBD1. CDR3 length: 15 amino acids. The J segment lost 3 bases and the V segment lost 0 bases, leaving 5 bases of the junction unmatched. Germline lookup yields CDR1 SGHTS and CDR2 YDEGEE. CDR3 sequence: CASSLEQGAGYEQYF. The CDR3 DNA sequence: TGTGCCAGCAGCTTGGAGCAGGGGGCAGGCTACGAGCAGTACTTC.

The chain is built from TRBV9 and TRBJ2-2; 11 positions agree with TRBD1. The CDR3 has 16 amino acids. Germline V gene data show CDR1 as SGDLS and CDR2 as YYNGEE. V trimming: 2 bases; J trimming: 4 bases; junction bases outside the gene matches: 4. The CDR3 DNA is TGTGCCAGCAGCGTGGCCGGGACAGGGGGCACCGGGGAGCTGTTTTTT. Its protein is CASSVAGTGGTGELFF.

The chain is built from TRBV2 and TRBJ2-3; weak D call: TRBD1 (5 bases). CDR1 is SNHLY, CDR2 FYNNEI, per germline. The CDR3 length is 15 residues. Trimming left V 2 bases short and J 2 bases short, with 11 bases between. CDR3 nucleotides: TGTGCCAGCAGTGAAAGTGGACAAGCCACAGATACGCAGTATTTT. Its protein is CASSESGQATDTQYF.

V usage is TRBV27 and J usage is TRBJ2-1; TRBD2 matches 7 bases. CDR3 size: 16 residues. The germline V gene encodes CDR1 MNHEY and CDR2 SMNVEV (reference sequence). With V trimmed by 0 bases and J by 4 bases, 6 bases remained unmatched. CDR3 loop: CASSLSAGEVYNEQFF. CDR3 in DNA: TGTGCCAGCAGTTTATCGGCGGGGGAAGTTTACAATGAGCAGTTCTTC.

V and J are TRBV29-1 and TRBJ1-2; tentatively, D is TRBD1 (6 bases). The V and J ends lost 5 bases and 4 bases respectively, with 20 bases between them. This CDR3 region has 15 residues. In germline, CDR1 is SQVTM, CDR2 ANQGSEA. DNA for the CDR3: TGCAGCGTTCGGGACACCACCTTTAATCCCTATGGCTACACCTTC. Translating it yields CSVRDTTFNPYGYTF.

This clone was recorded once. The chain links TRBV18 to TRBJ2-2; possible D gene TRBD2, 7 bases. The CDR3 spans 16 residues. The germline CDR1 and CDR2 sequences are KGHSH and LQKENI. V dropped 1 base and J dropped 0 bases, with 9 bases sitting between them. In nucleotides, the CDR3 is TGTGCCAGCTCACCACGGCGGGGGCCGAACACCGGGGAGCTGTTTTTT. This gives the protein CASSPRRGPNTGELFF.

The CDR3 DNA is TGTGCCAGCAGCCAAGCCCCATTCCAAGAGACCCAGTACTTC. It translates to CASSQAPFQETQYF. This chain connects TRBV7-7 to TRBJ2-5, with D unclear. Per germline, CDR1 SSHAT and CDR2 FNYEAQ (reference sequence). CDR3 length: 14 amino acids. V was trimmed by 5 bases and J by 1 base, leaving 11 bases between them.

CDR3 nucleotides: TGTGCCAGCAGTGAAGTGCCGGGGAGCTCCTACAATGAGCAGTTCTTC. Amino acid sequence: CASSEVPGSSYNEQFF. The genes are TRBV6-1 and TRBJ2-1; D may be TRBD2 (5 bases). Germline V gives CDR1 MNHNS, CDR2 SASEGT. Trimming removed 1 base at V and 0 bases at J, with 10 bases between. The CDR3 is 16 amino acids.

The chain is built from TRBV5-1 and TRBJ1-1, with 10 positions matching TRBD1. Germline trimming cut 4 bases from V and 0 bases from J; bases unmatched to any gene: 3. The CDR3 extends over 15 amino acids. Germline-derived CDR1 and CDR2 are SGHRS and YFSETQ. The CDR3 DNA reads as TGCGCCAGCAGCAGGACAGGGGGGATGAACACTGAAGCTTTCTTT. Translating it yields CASSRTGGMNTEAFF.

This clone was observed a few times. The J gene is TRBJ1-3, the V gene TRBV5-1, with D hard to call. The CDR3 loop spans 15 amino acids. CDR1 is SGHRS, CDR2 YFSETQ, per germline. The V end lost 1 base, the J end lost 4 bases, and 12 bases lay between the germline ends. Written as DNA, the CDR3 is TGCGCCAGCAGCTTGCGCGGTTCGAAGGGAAACACCATATATTTT. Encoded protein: CASSLRGSKGNTIYF.

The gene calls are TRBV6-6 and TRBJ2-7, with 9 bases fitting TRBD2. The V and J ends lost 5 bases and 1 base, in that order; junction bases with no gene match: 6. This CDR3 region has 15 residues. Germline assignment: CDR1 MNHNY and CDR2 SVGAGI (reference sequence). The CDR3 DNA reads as TGTGCCAGCAGTCCCCAACTAGCGGGTTCCTACGAGCAGTACTTC. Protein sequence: CASSPQLAGSYEQYF.

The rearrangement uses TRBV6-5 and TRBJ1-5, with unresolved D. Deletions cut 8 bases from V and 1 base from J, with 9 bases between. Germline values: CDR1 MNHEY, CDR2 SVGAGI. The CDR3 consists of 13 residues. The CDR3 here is CASRRSSNQPQHF. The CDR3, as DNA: TGTGCCAGCCGAAGGAGCAGCAATCAGCCCCAGCATTTT.

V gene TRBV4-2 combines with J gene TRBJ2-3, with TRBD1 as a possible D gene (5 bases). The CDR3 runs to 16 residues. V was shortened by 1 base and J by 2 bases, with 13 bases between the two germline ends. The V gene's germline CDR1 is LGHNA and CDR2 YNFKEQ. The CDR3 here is CASSQAGPAVTDTQYF. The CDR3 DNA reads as TGTGCCAGCAGCCAAGCAGGGCCGGCCGTCACAGATACGCAGTATTTT.